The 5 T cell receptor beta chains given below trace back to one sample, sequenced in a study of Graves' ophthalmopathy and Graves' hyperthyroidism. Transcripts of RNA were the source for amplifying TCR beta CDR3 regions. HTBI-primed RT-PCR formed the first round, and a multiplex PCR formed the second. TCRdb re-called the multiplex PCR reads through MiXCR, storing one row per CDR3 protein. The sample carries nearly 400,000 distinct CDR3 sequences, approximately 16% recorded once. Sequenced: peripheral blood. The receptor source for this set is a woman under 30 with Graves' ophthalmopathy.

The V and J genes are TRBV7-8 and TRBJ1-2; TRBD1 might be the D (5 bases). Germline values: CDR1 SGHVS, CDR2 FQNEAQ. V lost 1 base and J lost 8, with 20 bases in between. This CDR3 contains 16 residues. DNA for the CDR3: TGTGCCAGCAGCTTAGTCGTCAGGGATCCAGCCGACGGCTACACCTTC. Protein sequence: CASSLVVRDPADGYTF.

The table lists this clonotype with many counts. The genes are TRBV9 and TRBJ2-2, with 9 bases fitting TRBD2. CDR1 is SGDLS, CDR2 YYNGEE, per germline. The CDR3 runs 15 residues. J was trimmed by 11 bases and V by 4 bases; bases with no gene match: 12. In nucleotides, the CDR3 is TGTGCCAGCAGCCCCAGGGGGACTAGCAATCAAGAGCTGTTTTTT. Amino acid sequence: CASSPRGTSNQELFF.

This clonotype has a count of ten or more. The CDR3 DNA reads TGTGCCAGCAGCTCACTACAGGGACGCCAAGAGACCCAGTACTTC. The encoded protein is CASSSLQGRQETQYF. The rearrangement joins TRBV9 to TRBJ2-5, with a possible D match to TRBD1 (6 bases). V dropped 4 bases and J dropped 1 base, with 14 bases sitting between them. There are 15 residues in the CDR3. Germline V gene data show CDR1 as SGDLS and CDR2 as YYNGEE.

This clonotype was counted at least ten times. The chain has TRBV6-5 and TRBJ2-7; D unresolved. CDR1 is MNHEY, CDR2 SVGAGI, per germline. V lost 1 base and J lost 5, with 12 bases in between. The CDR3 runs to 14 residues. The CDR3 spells CASSYLLTANEQYF. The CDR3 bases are TGTGCCAGCAGTTACTTATTGACCGCTAACGAGCAGTACTTC.

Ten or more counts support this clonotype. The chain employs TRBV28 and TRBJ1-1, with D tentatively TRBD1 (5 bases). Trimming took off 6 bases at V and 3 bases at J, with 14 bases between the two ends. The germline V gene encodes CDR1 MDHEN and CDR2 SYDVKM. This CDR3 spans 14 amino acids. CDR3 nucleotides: TGTGCCAGCAGCCCAGGGTTGAGGGACACTGAAGCTTTCTTT. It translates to CASSPGLRDTEAFF.